The 14 T cell receptor beta chains in this list originate from one sample, sequenced in a study of vaccination effects on CD4 cells after COVID-19. Some clones are missing from TCRdb's copy, which holds only in-frame ones; the method was immunoSEQ multiplex PCR. The sample contains about 55,000 clones, roughly 70% of which appear only once. Antigen specificity for these receptors is unknown. Expansion of antigen-specific CD4+ T cells with viral peptide pools was carried out by the ViraFEST assay before sequencing. Scientists isolated CD4+ T cells after an approximately 11-day culture period ended. Each vaccine recipient was nucleocapsid antibody negative and had no prior SARS-CoV-2 infection. Sequencing was performed on CD4+ T cells from PBMCs cultured with SARS-CoV-2 spike peptides, taken before COVID-19 vaccination. The receptor set was obtained from a human donor who received a COVID-19 vaccine.

The chain couples TRBV30 to TRBJ2-7; D unresolved. V was cut by 6 bases and J by 4 bases, with 10 bases left in between. The CDR3 runs 11 residues. Germline CDR1 reads GTSNPN; CDR2 reads SVGIG (reference sequence). DNA for the CDR3: TGTGCCTGTGAGTGGGTATACGAGCAGTACTTC. Amino acids: CACEWVYEQYF.

This clone was recorded a few times. The chain employs TRBV4-3 and TRBJ1-6; no definite D call. CDR1 is LGHNA, CDR2 YSLEER, per germline. V dropped 0 bases and J dropped 7 bases, with 4 bases sitting between them. The CDR3 is 13 amino acids. The DNA for the CDR3 is TGCGCCAGCAGCCAAGAGTTGAATTCACCCCTCCACTTT. Translating it yields CASSQELNSPLHF.

This sequence joins TRBV4-2 and TRBJ2-2; D might be TRBD1 (6 bases). Germline CDR1 reads LGHNA; CDR2 reads YNFKEQ. Trimming cost V 1 base and J 3 bases, with 6 bases left between them. The CDR3 has 14 amino acids. CDR3 in amino acids: CASSQGQDTGELFF. The CDR3 region has the DNA TGTGCCAGCAGCCAAGGACAGGACACCGGGGAGCTGTTTTTT.

The V and J genes are TRBV6-4 and TRBJ2-1; TRBD1 aligns across 9 bases. The CDR3 runs to 16 residues. Germline CDR1 MRHNA, CDR2 SNTAGT. After removal of 4 bases from V and 3 bases from J, the junction contained 7 bases not matched to a gene. CDR3 amino acids: CASSVAGTGIYNEQFF. In nucleotides, the CDR3 is TGTGCCAGCAGTGTTGCCGGGACAGGGATCTACAATGAGCAGTTCTTC.

CDR3: CASSVQAARNGNTIYF. The CDR3 region has the DNA TGTGCCAGCAGCGTACAGGCAGCACGTAATGGAAACACCATATATTTT. The chain links TRBV9 to TRBJ1-3; no definite D call. CDR3 size: 16 residues. V was shortened by 1 base and J by 3 bases, with 14 bases between the two germline ends. CDR1 SGDLS and CDR2 YYNGEE come from the germline V gene.

The CDR3 loop is CASKRGGTDTQYF. CDR3 nucleotide sequence: TGTGCCAGCAAGCGGGGGGGCACAGATACGCAGTATTTT. The rearrangement links TRBV12-3 or TRBV12-4 to TRBJ2-3; 9 bases line up with TRBD2. This CDR3 comprises 13 residues. The J segment lost 1 base and the V segment lost 7 bases, leaving 0 bases of the junction unmatched.

The rearrangement links TRBV10-3 to TRBJ1-5; 7 nucleotides agree with TRBD1. The CDR3 extends over 14 amino acids. V lost 5 bases to trimming and J lost 2 bases; unmatched junction nucleotides: 3. CDR1 and CDR2 (germline): ENHRY, SYGVKD. CDR3 sequence: CAISKDRGNQPQHF. As DNA, the CDR3 is TGTGCCATCAGTAAAGACAGGGGCAATCAGCCCCAGCATTTT.

The J gene is TRBJ1-6, the V gene TRBV6-2 or TRBV6-3; D gene unclear. The length of the CDR3 is 15 residues. CDR1 MNHEY and CDR2 SVGEGT come from the germline V gene. V was cut by 2 bases and J by 4 bases, with 9 bases left in between. CDR3 region: CASSYPQFYNSPLHF. CDR3 bases: TGTGCCAGCAGTTACCCGCAGTTTTATAATTCACCCCTCCACTTT.

The V call is TRBV4-2, the J call TRBJ1-1; TRBD1 matches at 7 bases. The junction had 7 bases not matched to a gene; V was cut back by 3 bases and J by 0 bases. Germline V gives CDR1 LGHNA, CDR2 YNFKEQ. CDR3 length: 16 residues. As DNA, the CDR3 is TGTGCCAGCAGCCACCCCCGGACAGGATTGAACACTGAAGCTTTCTTT. Protein sequence: CASSHPRTGLNTEAFF.

This clone came up once. V usage is TRBV27 and J usage is TRBJ1-1; D call uncertain. The CDR3 loop spans 12 amino acids. V was shortened by 4 bases and J by 4 bases, with 7 bases between the two germline ends. CDR1 MNHEY and CDR2 SMNVEV come from the germline V gene (reference sequence). CDR3 in amino acids: CASSSVGTEAFF. CDR3 coding DNA: TGTGCCAGCAGTTCCGTCGGCACTGAAGCTTTCTTT.

V and J are TRBV28 and TRBJ1-1; possibly TRBD1 for D (5 bases). The CDR3 totals 14 residues. V lost 0 bases to trimming and J lost 7 bases, with 12 bases between them. Germline assignment: CDR1 MDHEN and CDR2 SYDVKM. The CDR3 bases are TGTGCCAGCAGTTTATGGGGAGAAGGGGTTGAAGCTTTCTTT. Translated: CASSLWGEGVEAFF. The full variable domain, completed using reference TRBV28 and TRBJ1-1, is DVKVTQSSRYLVKRTGEKVFLECVQDMDHENMFWYRQDPGLGLRLIYFSYDVKMKEKGDIPEGYSVSREKKERFSLILESASTNQTSMYLCASSLWGEGVEAFFGQGTRLTVV.

This clone was recorded once. This chain joins TRBV6-5 and TRBJ2-2; 7 bases are shared with TRBD1. Trimming removed 6 bases from V and 1 base from J; junction bases left unmatched: 5. Germline lookup yields CDR1 MNHEY and CDR2 SVGAGI. The CDR3 runs 15 residues. CDR3 amino acids: CASRDPGGNTGELFF. Written as DNA, the CDR3 is TGTGCCAGCAGAGACCCAGGGGGGAACACCGGGGAGCTGTTTTTT.

The J gene is TRBJ2-2, the V gene TRBV27; 7 nucleotides align to TRBD1. This CDR3 has 16 amino acids. Germline lookup yields CDR1 MNHEY and CDR2 SMNVEV (reference sequence). The junction had 7 bases not matched to a gene; V was cut back by 4 bases and J by 2 bases. This CDR3 is CASSSHGTANTGELFF. CDR3 DNA: TGTGCCAGCAGTTCCCACGGGACAGCTAACACCGGGGAGCTGTTTTTT.

This clone was recorded only once. The chain links TRBV28 to TRBJ2-1; tentatively, D is TRBD1 (6 bases). The V gene lost 3 bases and the J gene lost 4 bases, with 7 bases spanning the gap. The CDR3 covers 13 residues. The germline V gene encodes CDR1 MDHEN and CDR2 SYDVKM. This CDR3 reads CASSFDRYNEQFF. In DNA form, the CDR3 reads TGTGCCAGCAGTTTTGACAGGTACAATGAGCAGTTCTTC.